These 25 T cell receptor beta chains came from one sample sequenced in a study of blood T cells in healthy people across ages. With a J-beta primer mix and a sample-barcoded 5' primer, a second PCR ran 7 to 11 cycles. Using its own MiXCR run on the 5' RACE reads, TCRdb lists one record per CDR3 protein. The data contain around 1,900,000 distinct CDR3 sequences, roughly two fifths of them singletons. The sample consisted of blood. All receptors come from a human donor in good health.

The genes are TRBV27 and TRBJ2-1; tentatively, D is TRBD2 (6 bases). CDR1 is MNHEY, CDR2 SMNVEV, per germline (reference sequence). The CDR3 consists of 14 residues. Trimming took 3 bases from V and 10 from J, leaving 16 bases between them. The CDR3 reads CASSFLLPGDEQFF. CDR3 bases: TGTGCCAGCAGTTTTCTCCTACCGGGGGACGAGCAGTTCTTC.

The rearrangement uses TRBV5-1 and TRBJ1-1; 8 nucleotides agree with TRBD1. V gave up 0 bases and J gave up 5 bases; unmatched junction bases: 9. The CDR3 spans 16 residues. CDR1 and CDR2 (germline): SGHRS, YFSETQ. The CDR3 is CASSLVGGQVGTEAFF. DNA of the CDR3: TGCGCCAGCAGCTTGGTGGGGGGACAGGTGGGTACTGAAGCTTTCTTT.

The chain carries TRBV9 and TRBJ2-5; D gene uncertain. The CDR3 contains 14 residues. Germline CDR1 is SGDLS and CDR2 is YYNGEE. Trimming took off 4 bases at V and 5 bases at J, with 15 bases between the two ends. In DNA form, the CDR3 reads TGTGCCAGCAGCTTGGACCCCCTTGGGGAGACCCAGTACTTC. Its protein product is CASSLDPLGETQYF.

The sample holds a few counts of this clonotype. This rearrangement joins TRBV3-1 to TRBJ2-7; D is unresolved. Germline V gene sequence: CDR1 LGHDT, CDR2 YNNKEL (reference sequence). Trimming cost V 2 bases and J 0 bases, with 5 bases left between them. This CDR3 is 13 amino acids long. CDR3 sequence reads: CASSQHASYEQYF. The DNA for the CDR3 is TGTGCCAGCAGCCAACACGCCTCCTACGAGCAGTACTTC.

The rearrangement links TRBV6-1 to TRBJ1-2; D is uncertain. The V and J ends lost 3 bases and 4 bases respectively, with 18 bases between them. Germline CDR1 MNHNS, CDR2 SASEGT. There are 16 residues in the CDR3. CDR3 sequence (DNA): TGTGCCAGCAGTGATCTTCCCCTCCAATCTATCTATGGCTACACCTTC. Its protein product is CASSDLPLQSIYGYTF.

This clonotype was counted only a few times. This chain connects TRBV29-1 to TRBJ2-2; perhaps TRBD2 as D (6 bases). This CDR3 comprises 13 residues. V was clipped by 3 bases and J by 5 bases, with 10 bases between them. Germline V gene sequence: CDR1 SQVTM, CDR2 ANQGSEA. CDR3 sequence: CSVDRGGTGELFF. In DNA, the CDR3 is TGCAGCGTTGATCGGGGAGGTACCGGGGAGCTGTTTTTT.

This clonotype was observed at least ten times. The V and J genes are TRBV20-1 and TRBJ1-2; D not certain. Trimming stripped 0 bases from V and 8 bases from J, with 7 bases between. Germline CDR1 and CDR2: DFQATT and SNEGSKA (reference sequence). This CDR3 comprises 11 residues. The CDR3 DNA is TGCAGTGCTAGAGATTTTGGGGGCTACACCTTC. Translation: CSARDFGGYTF.

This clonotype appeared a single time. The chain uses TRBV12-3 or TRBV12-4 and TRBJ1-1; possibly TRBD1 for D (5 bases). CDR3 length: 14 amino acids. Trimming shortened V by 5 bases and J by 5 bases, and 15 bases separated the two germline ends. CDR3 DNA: TGTGCCAGCAGTCTCCTTCTCAGGGAGACTGAAGCTTTCTTT. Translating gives CASSLLLRETEAFF.

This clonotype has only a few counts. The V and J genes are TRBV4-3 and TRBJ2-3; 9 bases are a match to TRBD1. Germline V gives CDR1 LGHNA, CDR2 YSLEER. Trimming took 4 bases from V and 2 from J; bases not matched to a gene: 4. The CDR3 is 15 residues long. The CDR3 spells CASSPGQGLTDTQYF. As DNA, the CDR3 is TGCGCCAGCAGCCCCGGACAGGGGCTCACAGATACGCAGTATTTT.

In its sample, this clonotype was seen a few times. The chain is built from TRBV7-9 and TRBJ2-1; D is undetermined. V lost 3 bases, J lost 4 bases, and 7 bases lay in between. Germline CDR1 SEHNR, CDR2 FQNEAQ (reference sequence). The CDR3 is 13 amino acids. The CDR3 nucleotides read TGTGCCAGCAGCTTTATGCGTTACAATGAGCAGTTCTTC. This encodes CASSFMRYNEQFF. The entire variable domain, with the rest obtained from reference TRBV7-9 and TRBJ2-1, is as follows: DTGVSQNPRHKITKRGQNVTFRCDPISEHNRLYWYRQTLGQGPEFLTYFQNEAQLEKSRLLSDRFSAERPKGSFSTLEIQRTEQGDSAMYLCASSFMRYNEQFFGPGTRLTVL.

CDR3 loop: CASSLMRGGRGYTF. For the CDR3, the DNA is TGTGCCAGCAGCTTAATGAGAGGGGGCAGGGGCTACACCTTC. The rearrangement joins TRBV7-2 to TRBJ1-2; 7 bases fit TRBD1. This CDR3 is 14 amino acids long. V lost 2 bases, J lost 8 bases, and 8 bases stayed unmatched. Germline V gene data show CDR1 as SGHTA and CDR2 as FQGNSA.

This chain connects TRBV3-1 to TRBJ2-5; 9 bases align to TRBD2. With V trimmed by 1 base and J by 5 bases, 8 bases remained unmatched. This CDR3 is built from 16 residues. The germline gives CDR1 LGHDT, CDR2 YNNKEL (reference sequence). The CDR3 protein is CASSQGYSGGEETQYF. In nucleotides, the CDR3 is TGTGCCAGCAGCCAAGGGTATAGCGGGGGAGAGGAGACCCAGTACTTC.

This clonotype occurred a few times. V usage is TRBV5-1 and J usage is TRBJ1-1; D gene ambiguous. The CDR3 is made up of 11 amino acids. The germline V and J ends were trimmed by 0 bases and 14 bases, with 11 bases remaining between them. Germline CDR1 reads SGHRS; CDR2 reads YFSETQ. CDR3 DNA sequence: TGCGCCAGCAGCTTGGGTCCCTTGGCCTTCTTT. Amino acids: CASSLGPLAFF.

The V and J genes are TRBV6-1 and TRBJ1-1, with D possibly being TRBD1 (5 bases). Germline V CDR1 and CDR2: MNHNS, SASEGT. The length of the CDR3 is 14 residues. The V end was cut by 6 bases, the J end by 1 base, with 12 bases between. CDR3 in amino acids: CASRGGLTNTEAFF. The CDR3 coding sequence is TGTGCCAGCAGGGGGGGACTAACGAACACTGAAGCTTTCTTT.

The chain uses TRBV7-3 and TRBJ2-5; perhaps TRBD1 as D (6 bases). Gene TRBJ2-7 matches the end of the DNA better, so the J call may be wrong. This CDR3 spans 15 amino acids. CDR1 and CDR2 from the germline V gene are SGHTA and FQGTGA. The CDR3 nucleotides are TGTGCCAGCAGCTTAATGCCGGACAGCATCTACGAGCAGTACTTC. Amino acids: CASSLMPDSIYEQYF.

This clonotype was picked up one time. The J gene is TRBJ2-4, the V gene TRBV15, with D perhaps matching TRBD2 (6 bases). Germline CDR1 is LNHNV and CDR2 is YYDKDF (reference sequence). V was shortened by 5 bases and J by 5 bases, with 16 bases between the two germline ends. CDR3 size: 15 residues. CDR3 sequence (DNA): TGTGCCACCAGCCGGGGGACCGGAGGACAAAACATTCAGTACTTC. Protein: CATSRGTGGQNIQYF.

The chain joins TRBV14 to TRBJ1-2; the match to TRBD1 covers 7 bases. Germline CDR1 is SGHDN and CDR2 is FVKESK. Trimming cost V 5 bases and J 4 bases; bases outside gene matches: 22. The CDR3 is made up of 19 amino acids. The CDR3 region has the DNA TGTGCCAGCAGCTCGACTTTGGGCAGGGGGGTTCTGCGTGCCTATGGCTACACCTTC. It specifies CASSSTLGRGVLRAYGYTF.

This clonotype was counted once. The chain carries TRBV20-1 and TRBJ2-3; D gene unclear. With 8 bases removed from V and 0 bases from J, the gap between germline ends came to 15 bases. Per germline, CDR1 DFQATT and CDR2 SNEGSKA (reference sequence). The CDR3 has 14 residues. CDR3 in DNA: TGCAGTACAAAGGCGGTTTCGAGCACAGATACGCAGTATTTT. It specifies CSTKAVSSTDTQYF.

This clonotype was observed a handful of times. In DNA, the CDR3 is TGTGCCAGCAGGCAAGGACGGCTAAATGAAAAACTGTTTTTT. The encoded protein is CASRQGRLNEKLFF. The chain joins TRBV12-3 or TRBV12-4 to TRBJ1-4; the D is unclear. V lost 6 bases and J 5 bases, leaving 13 bases between the germline ends. This CDR3 comprises 14 residues.

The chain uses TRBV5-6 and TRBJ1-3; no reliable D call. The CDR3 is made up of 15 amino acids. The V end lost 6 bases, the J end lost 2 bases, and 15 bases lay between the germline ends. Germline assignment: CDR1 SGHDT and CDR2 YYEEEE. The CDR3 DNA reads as TGTGCCAGCATTAGTGGTGTAGGTGCTGGAAACACCATATATTTT. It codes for CASISGVGAGNTIYF.

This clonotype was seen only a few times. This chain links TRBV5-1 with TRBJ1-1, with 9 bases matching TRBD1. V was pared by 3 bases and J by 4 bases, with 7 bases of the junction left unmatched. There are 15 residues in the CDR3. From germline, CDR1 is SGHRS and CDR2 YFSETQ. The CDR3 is CASSWGDREVTEAFF. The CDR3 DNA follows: TGCGCCAGCAGCTGGGGGGACAGGGAGGTCACTGAAGCTTTCTTT.

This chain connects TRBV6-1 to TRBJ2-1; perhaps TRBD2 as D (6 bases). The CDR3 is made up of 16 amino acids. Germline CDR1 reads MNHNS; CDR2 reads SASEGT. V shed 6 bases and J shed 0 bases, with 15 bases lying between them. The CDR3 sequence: CASRGLTDSSYNEQFF. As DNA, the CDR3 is TGTGCCAGCAGGGGACTGACGGATAGCTCCTACAATGAGCAGTTCTTC.

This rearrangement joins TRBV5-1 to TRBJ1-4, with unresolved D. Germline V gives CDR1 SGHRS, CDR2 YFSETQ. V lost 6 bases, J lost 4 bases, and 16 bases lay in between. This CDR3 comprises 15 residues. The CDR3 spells CASNMMGSRNEKLFF. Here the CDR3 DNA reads TGCGCCAGCAACATGATGGGCAGCCGTAATGAAAAACTGTTTTTT.

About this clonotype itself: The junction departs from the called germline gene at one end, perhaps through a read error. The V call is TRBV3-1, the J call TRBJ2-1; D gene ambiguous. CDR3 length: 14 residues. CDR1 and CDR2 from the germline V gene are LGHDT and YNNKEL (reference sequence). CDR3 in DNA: TGTACCAGCAGCCACACTTTTCGTGGGTCGGAGCAGTTCTTC. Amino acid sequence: CTSSHTFRGSEQFF.

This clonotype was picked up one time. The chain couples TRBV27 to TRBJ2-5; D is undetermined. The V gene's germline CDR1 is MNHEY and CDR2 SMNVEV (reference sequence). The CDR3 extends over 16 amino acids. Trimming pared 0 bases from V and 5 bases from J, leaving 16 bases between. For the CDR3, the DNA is TGTGCCAGCAGTTTATCGCCCCTAGGAGCGTGGGAGACCCAGTACTTC. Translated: CASSLSPLGAWETQYF.